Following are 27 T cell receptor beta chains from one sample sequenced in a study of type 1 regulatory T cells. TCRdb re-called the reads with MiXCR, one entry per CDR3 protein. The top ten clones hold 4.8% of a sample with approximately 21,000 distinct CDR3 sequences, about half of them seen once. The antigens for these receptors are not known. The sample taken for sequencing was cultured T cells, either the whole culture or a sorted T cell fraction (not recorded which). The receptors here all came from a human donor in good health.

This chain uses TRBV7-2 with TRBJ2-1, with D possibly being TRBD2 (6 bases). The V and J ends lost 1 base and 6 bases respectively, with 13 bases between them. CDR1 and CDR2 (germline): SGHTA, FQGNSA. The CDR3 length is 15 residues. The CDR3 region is CASSLVAGFGNEQFF. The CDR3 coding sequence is TGTGCCAGCAGCTTAGTCGCGGGGTTTGGCAATGAGCAGTTCTTC.

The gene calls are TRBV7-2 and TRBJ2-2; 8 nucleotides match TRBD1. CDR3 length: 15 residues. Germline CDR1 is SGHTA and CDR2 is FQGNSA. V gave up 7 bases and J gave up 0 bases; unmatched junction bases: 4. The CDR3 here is CASTWDRTNTGELFF. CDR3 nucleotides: TGTGCCAGCACCTGGGACAGGACGAACACCGGGGAGCTGTTTTTT. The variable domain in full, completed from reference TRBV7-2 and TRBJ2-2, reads GAGVSQSPSNKVTEKGKDVELRCDPISGHTALYWYRQSLGQGLEFLIYFQGNSAPDKSGLPSDRFSAERTGGSVSTLTIQRTQQEDSAVYLCASTWDRTNTGELFFGEGSRLTVL.

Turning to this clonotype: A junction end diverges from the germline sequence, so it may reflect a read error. CDR3 coding DNA: TGTGCCAGCAGCTCCGACAGGCCGCCATTCTCCTACAATGAGCAGTTCTTT. The encoded protein is CASSSDRPPFSYNEQFF. The rearrangement joins TRBV7-2 to TRBJ2-1; the D gene is possibly TRBD1 (6 bases). Germline V gives CDR1 SGHTA, CDR2 FQGNSA. CDR3 length: 17 amino acids.

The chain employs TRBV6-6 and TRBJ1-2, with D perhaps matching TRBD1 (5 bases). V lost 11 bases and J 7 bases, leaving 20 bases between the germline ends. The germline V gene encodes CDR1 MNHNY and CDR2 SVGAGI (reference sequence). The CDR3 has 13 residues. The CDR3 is CAGRGGTLGGYTF. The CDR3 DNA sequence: TGTGCCGGACGGGGGGGGACCTTAGGTGGCTACACCTTC.

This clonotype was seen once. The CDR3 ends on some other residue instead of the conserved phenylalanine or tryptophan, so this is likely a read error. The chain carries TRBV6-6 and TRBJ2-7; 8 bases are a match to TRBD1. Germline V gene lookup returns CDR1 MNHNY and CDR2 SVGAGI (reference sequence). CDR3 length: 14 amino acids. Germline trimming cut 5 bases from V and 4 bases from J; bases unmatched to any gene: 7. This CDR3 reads CASSGQGPIYEQYY. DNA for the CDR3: TGTGCCAGCAGTGGACAGGGCCCCATTTACGAGCAGTACTAC.

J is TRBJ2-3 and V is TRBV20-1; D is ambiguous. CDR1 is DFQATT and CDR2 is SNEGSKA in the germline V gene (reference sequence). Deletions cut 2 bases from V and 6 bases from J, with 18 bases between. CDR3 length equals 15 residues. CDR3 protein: CSARPPTGEGDTQYF. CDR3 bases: TGCAGTGCTAGACCCCCCACGGGTGAAGGGGATACGCAGTATTTT.

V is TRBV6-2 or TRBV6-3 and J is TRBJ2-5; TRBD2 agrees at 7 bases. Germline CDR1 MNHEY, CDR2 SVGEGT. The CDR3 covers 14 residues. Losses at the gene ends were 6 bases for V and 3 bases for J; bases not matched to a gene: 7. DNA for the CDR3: TGTGCCAGCAGGGCTAGCGGAAGAAAAGAGACCCAGTACTTC. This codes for CASRASGRKETQYF.

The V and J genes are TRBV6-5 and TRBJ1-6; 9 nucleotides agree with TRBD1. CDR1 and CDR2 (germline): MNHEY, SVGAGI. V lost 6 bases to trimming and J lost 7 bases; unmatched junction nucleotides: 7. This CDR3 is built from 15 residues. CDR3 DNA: TGTGCCAGCAGCCTCTCCGGGACAGGGAATTCACCCCTCCACTTT. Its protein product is CASSLSGTGNSPLHF.

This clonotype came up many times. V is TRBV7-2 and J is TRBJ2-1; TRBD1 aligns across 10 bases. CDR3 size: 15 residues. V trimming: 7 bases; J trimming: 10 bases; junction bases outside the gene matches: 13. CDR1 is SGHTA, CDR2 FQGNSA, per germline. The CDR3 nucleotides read TGTGCCAGCAAAAGGGACAGGGGTCACATAGGGGAGCAGTTCTTC. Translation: CASKRDRGHIGEQFF.

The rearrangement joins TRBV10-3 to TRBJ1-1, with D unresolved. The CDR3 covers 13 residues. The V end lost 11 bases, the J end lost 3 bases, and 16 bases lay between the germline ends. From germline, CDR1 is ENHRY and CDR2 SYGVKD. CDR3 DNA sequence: TGTGCCTCAAACAGCATGCAGGACACTGAAGCTTTCTTT. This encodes CASNSMQDTEAFF.

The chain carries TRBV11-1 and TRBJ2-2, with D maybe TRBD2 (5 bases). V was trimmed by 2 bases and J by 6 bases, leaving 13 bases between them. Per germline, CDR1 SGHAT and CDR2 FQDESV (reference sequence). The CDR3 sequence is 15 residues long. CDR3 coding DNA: TGTGCCAGCAGCTTATTTGCGGGTTACCCCGGGGAGCTGTTTTTT. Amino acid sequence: CASSLFAGYPGELFF.

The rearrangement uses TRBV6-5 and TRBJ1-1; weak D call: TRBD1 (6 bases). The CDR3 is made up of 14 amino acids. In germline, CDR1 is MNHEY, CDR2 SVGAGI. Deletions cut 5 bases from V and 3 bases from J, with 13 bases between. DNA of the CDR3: TGTGCCAGCAGTCTACAGGGTCGGGACACTGAAGCTTTCTTT. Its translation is CASSLQGRDTEAFF.

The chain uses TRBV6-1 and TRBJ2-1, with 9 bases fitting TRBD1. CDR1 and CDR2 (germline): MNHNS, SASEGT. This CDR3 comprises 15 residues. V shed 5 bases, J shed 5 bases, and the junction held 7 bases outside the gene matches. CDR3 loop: CASSPRDRENNEQFF. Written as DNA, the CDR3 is TGTGCCAGCAGTCCCCGGGACAGGGAAAACAATGAGCAGTTCTTC.

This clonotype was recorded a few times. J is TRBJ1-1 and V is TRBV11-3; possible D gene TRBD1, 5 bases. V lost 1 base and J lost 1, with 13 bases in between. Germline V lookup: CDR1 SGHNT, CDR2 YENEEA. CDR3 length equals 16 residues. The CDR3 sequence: CASSLGGGRPNTEAFF. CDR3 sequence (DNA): TGTGCCAGCAGCTTAGGGGGCGGACGTCCGAACACTGAAGCTTTCTTT.

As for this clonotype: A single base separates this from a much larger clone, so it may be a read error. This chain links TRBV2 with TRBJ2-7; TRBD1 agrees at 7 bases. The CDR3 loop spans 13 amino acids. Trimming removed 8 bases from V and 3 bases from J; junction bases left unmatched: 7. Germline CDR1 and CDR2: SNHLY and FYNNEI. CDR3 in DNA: TGTGCCAGCTCGGGACAGCGGTTCTACGAGCAGTACTTC. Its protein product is CASSGQRFYEQYF.

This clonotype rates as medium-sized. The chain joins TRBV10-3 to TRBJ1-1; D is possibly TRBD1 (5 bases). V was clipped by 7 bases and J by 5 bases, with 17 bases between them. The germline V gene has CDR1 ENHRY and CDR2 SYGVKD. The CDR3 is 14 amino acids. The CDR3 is CAINPGTRDTEAFF. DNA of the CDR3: TGTGCCATCAACCCAGGGACGCGAGATACTGAAGCTTTCTTT.

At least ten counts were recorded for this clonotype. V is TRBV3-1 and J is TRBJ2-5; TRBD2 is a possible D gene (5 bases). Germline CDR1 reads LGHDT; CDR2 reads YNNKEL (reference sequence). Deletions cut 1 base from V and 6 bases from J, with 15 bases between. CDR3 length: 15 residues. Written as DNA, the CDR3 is TGTGCCAGCAGCCAAGGGGCCCTAGCAACGAAGACCCAGTACTTC. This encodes CASSQGALATKTQYF.

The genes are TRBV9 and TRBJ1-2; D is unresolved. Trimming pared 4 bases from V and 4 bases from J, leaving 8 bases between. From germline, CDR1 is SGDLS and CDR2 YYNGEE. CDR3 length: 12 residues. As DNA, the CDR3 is TGTGCCAGCAGCTCCCCGGGCTATGGCTACACCTTC. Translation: CASSSPGYGYTF.

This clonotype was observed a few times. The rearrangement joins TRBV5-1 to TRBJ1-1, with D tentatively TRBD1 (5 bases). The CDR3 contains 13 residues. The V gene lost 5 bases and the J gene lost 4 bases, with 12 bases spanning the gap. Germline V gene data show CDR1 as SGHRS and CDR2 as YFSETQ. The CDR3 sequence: CASSWGGITEAFF. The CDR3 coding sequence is TGCGCCAGCAGTTGGGGGGGGATCACTGAAGCTTTCTTT.

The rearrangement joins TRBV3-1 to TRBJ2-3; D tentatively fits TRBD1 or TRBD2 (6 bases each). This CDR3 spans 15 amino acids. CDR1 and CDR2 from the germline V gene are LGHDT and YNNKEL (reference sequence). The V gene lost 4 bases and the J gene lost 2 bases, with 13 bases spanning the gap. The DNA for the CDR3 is TGTGCCAGCAGCCGTCGGGGGCCCTCCACAGATACGCAGTATTTT. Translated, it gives CASSRRGPSTDTQYF.

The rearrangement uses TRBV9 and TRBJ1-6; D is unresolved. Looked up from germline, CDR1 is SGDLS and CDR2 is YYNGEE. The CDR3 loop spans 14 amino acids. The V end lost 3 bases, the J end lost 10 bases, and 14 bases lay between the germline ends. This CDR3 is CASSAGLGESPLHF. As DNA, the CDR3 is TGTGCCAGCAGCGCCGGGCTCGGAGAGTCACCCCTCCACTTT. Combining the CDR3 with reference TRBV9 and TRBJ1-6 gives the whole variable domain DSGVTQTPKHLITATGQRVTLRCSPRSGDLSVYWYQQSLDQGLQFLIQYYNGEERAKGNILERFSAQQFPDLHSELNLSSLELGDSALYFCASSAGLGESPLHFGNGTRLTVT.

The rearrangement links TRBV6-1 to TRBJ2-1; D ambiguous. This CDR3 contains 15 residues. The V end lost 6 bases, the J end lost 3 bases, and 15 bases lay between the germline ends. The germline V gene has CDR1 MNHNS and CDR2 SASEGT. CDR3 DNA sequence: TGTGCCAGCAGGTACCACGGGCCAAGCTACAATGAGCAGTTCTTC. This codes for CASRYHGPSYNEQFF.

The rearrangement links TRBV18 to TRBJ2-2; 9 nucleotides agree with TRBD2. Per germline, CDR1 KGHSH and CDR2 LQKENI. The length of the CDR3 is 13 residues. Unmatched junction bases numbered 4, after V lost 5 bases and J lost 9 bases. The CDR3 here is CASSLAGDRELFF. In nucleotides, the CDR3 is TGTGCCAGCTCATTAGCGGGGGACCGGGAGCTGTTTTTT.

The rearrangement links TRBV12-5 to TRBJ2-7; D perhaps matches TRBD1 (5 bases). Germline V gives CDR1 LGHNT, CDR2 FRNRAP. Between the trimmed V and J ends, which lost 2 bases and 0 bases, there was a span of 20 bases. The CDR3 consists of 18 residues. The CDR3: CASGLITYVGQSSYEQYF. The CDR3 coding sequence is TGTGCTAGTGGTTTGATAACTTATGTGGGGCAGAGCTCCTACGAGCAGTACTTC.

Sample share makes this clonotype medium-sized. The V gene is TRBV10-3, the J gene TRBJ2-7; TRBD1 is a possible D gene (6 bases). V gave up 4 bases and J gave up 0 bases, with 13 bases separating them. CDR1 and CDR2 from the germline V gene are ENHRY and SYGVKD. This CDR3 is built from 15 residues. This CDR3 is CAISAATGLSYEQYF. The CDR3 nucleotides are TGTGCCATCAGTGCGGCGACAGGCCTCTCCTACGAGCAGTACTTC.

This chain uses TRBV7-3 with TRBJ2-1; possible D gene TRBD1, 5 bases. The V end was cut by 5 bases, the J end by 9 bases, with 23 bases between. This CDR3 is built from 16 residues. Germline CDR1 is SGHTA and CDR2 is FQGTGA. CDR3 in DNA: TGTGCCAGCAGCCCAGGCATAGGGTACAGGCTCGGTGAGCAGTTCTTC. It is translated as CASSPGIGYRLGEQFF.

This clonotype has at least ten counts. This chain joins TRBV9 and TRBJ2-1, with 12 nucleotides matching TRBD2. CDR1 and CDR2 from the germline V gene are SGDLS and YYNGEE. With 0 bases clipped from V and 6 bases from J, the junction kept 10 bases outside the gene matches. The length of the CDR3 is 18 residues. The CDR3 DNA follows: TGTGCCAGCAGCGTAGTGAATCTAGCGGGGGGGCCGAGCAATGAGCAGTTCTTC. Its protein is CASSVVNLAGGPSNEQFF.